Following are 2 T cell receptor beta chains from one sample sequenced in a study of identical twins. TCRdb processed the 5' RACE reads anew with MiXCR; each CDR3 protein has one entry. The top ten hold 0.25% to 0.3% of the sample, which has 1.5 million to 2 million distinct CDR3 sequences, roughly 35% seen once. Sequences were obtained from cord blood. The receptors were gathered from a newborn girl in good health.

This clonotype was detected only a few times. The rearrangement links TRBV25-1 to TRBJ2-1, with D maybe TRBD2 (6 bases). Germline CDR1 is MGHDK and CDR2 is SYGVNS. Trimming took off 1 base at V and 1 base at J, with 17 bases between the two ends. The CDR3 loop spans 18 amino acids. CDR3 coding DNA: TGTGCCAGCAGTGAATGGGGAAAAGGGACTCCATCCTACAATGAGCAGTTCTTC. Its protein product is CASSEWGKGTPSYNEQFF. The variable domain in full, with the rest retrieved from reference TRBV25-1 and TRBJ2-1, is EADIYQTPRYLVIGTGKKITLECSQTMGHDKMYWYQQDPGMELHLIHYSYGVNSTEKGDLSSESTVSRIRTEHFPLTLESARPSHTSQYLCASSEWGKGTPSYNEQFFGPGTRLTVL.

This clonotype was seen only a few times. The CDR3 region is CASGGLNTEAFF. In nucleotides, the CDR3 is TGTGCCAGCGGGGGCCTGAACACTGAAGCTTTCTTT. This chain connects TRBV6-6 to TRBJ1-1; tentatively, D is TRBD1 (6 bases). The CDR3 length is 12 residues. CDR1 is MNHNY, CDR2 SVGAGI, per germline (reference sequence). V was pared by 8 bases and J by 0 bases, with 7 bases between.